This T cell receptor (beta chain) was sequenced during a study of cytomegalovirus exposure and HLA in healthy donors. Both 60 Vbeta primers and 13 Jbeta primers went into the PCR. The method was immunoSEQ multiplex PCR; TCRdb's version includes in-frame clones alone and lacks a portion of them. The sample lists 80,000 or so clones; around three quarters were seen once. The CDR3 runs 14 residues. Germline V CDR1 and CDR2: SGHTA, FQGTGA. J was trimmed by 10 bases and V by 6 bases; bases with no gene match: 14. This clone was seen a handful of times. The rearrangement links TRBV7-3 to TRBJ1-2; TRBD1 matches 7 bases. Source material: PBMCs. The sequence derives from a man aged 40-49 years in good health and CMV-seronegative. CDR3: CASSFAGTENVYTF. As DNA, the CDR3 is TGTGCCAGCAGTTTTGCCGGGACAGAAAATGTCTACACCTTC.